This TCR beta chain was found in a study of PD-1 blockade in classical Hodgkin lymphoma. Generated by immunoSEQ multiplex PCR, the TCRdb table keeps only in-frame clones and is missing some. The table lists approximately 100,000 clones, around 90% of them singletons. Study-level results: The baseline diversity of complete responders showed similarity to that of newly diagnosed patients. Exclusion was the outcome for patients who began nivolumab under 1 year after ASCT. Repertoire difference causes, possibly disease activity or prior therapy, remain undefined.

Each patient's relapse followed autologous stem cell transplantation, and brentuximab vedotin exposure varied. The study recorded best responses of complete response, partial response or progressive disease. As for this clone: Its antigen is not identified.

This receptor was identified in a human donor with classical Hodgkin lymphoma. The specimen was peripheral blood mononuclear cells (PBMCs), collected at baseline.

CDR3 bases: TGTGCCAGCAGCTTGGGACAAGGGGTGGGGCGGGGGCAGTTCTTC. Its protein is CASSLGQGVGRGQFF. This rearrangement joins TRBV5-6 to TRBJ2-1; tentatively, D is TRBD2 (6 bases). CDR1 is SGHDT and CDR2 is YYEEEE in the germline V gene. The CDR3 loop spans 15 amino acids. The V gene lost 0 bases and the J gene lost 12 bases, with 19 bases spanning the gap.